Presented here are 11 T cell receptor beta chains from one specimen sequenced in a study of control samples from healthy donors and cancer patients. The assay was immunoSEQ multiplex PCR, and TCRdb's table has in-frame clones only and misses some. The sample yields 180,000 or so clones, 91% seen once. Sequenced material: blood. Receptors were obtained from a woman aged 25 to 39 in good health.

The CDR3 DNA follows: TGTGCCAGCAGCTTTGGGTACCCTAATTCACCCCTCCACTTT. It is translated as CASSFGYPNSPLHF. This chain links TRBV7-3 with TRBJ1-6, with no clear D. Germline values: CDR1 SGHTA, CDR2 FQGTGA. V was shortened by 3 bases and J by 6 bases, with 9 bases between the two germline ends. The CDR3 spans 14 residues.

This chain joins TRBV7-9 and TRBJ2-1, with 8 bases fitting TRBD2. Trimming cost V 5 bases and J 7 bases; bases outside gene matches: 13. CDR1 is SEHNR and CDR2 is FQNEAQ in the germline V gene (reference sequence). CDR3 length equals 16 residues. The CDR3 DNA follows: TGTGCCAGCAGCCCCCCTCGGGGCGGGAGGACGAATGAGCAGTTCTTC. Its translation is CASSPPRGGRTNEQFF.

This chain links TRBV2 with TRBJ2-5, with D unresolved. V lost 1 base and J 0 bases, leaving 3 bases between the germline ends. This CDR3 spans 13 amino acids. CDR1 and CDR2 (germline): SNHLY, FYNNEI. CDR3 in DNA: TGTGCCAGCAGTGAAGACTACCAAGAGACCCAGTACTTC. It specifies CASSEDYQETQYF.

The J gene is TRBJ2-3, the V gene TRBV20-1; 10 positions agree with TRBD2. The V gene's germline CDR1 is DFQATT and CDR2 SNEGSKA (reference sequence). This CDR3 region has 11 residues. V was clipped by 6 bases and J by 15 bases; unmatched bases: 9. The CDR3 spells CSARTSGISYF. The CDR3 DNA reads TGCAGTGCCCGAACTAGCGGGATCTCTTATTTT.

In its sample, this clone was seen a few times. The chain recombines TRBV7-2 with TRBJ2-4; TRBD2 agrees at 13 bases. Looked up from germline, CDR1 is SGHTA and CDR2 is FQGNSA. V was clipped by 5 bases and J by 1 base; unmatched bases: 5. This CDR3 comprises 17 residues. The CDR3 coding sequence is TGTGCCAGCAGCAGACTAGCGGGAGGAATCGCCAAAAACATTCAGTACTTC. Protein: CASSRLAGGIAKNIQYF.

The rearrangement links TRBV6-1 to TRBJ1-2; perhaps TRBD1 as D (6 bases). CDR1 MNHNS and CDR2 SASEGT come from the germline V gene. Trimming shortened V by 2 bases and J by 7 bases, and 11 bases separated the two germline ends. The CDR3 is 13 residues long. CDR3 bases: TGTGCCAGCAGTGAAAACAGGGCTCGTGGCTACACCTTC. Residues: CASSENRARGYTF.

The chain couples TRBV5-1 to TRBJ1-2; D perhaps matches TRBD1 (5 bases). This CDR3 contains 14 residues. CDR1 SGHRS and CDR2 YFSETQ come from the germline V gene. The V gene lost 0 bases and the J gene lost 4 bases, with 10 bases spanning the gap. This CDR3 reads CASSLAQGLYGYTF. CDR3 nucleotide sequence: TGCGCCAGCAGCTTGGCCCAGGGTCTCTATGGCTACACCTTC.

The count of this clone is one. The rearrangement links TRBV7-2 to TRBJ2-1; 8 bases are a match to TRBD2. V was clipped by 3 bases and J by 1 base; unmatched bases: 2. This CDR3 region has 15 residues. CDR1 and CDR2 from the germline V gene are SGHTA and FQGNSA. The CDR3 DNA follows: TGTGCCAGCAGCTTCGTAGCGGGATCCTACAATGAGCAGTTCTTC. This sequence encodes CASSFVAGSYNEQFF.

The chain combines TRBV7-9 with TRBJ1-6; 11 nucleotides agree with TRBD1. The V segment lost 2 bases and the J segment 7 bases; nucleotides outside the gene matches: 1. The germline gives CDR1 SEHNR, CDR2 FQNEAQ (reference sequence). The CDR3 runs to 15 residues. CDR3 coding DNA: TGTGCCAGCAGCTTACGGACAGGGGGCAATTCACCCCTCCACTTT. This codes for CASSLRTGGNSPLHF.

The sample holds one count of this clone. The gene calls are TRBV20-1 and TRBJ2-7, with D possibly TRBD1 on 5 matching bases. Trimming left V 5 bases short and J 4 bases short, with 6 bases between. Germline V gives CDR1 DFQATT, CDR2 SNEGSKA (reference sequence). This CDR3 has 10 amino acids. The CDR3, as DNA: TGCAGTGCTCGACAGTACGAGCAGTACTTC. This gives the protein CSARQYEQYF.

This chain connects TRBV11-3 to TRBJ2-5, with D perhaps assigned TRBD1 or TRBD2 (6 bases each). Deletions cut 1 base from V and 5 bases from J, with 14 bases between. Germline V gene sequence: CDR1 SGHNT, CDR2 YENEEA. The CDR3 is made up of 15 amino acids. The CDR3 loop is CASSLGAGEVETQYF. In DNA form, the CDR3 reads TGTGCCAGCAGCTTAGGGGCAGGGGAGGTGGAGACCCAGTACTTC.